This TCR beta chain was observed in a study of control samples from healthy donors and cancer patients. This table comes from immunoSEQ multiplex PCR, and its TCRdb copy is limited to in-frame clones, with some not included. Of 150,000 to 200,000 clones listed, around 91% are singletons. The sequenced sample consisted of blood. The TCR originated in a woman between 45 and 65 years old in good health.

CDR3 DNA: TGTGCCAGCAGCTTAGTCGAACAGGGTGGCTACACCTTC. This encodes CASSLVEQGGYTF. The chain uses TRBV7-2 and TRBJ1-2; perhaps TRBD1 as D (6 bases). The CDR3 length is 13 residues. The germline V and J ends were trimmed by 1 base and 7 bases, with 10 bases remaining between them. CDR1 and CDR2 from the germline V gene are SGHTA and FQGNSA.